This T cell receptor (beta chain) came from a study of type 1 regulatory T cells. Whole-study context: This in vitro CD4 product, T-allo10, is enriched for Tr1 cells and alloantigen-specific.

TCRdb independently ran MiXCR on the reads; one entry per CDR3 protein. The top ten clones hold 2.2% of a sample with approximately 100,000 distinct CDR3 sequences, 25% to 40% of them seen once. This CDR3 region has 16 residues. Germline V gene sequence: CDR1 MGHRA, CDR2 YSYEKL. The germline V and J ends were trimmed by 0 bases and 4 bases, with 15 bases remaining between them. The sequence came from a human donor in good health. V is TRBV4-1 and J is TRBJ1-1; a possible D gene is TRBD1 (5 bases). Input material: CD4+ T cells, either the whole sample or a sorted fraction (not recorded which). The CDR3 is CASSQDDTRGTTEAFF. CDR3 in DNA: TGCGCCAGCAGCCAAGATGATACCCGGGGGACCACTGAAGCTTTCTTT.